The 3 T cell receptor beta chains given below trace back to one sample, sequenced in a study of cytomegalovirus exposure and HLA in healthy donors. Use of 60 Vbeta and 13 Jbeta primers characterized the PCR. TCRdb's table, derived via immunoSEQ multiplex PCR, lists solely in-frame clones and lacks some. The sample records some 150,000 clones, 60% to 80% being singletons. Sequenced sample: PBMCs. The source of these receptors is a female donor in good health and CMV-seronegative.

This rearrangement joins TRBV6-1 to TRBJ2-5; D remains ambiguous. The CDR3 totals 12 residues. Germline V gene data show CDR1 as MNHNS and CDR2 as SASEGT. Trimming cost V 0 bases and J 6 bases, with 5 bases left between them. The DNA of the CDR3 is TGTGCCAGCAGTGAAGCCAGTCAGACCCAGTACTTC. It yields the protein CASSEASQTQYF.

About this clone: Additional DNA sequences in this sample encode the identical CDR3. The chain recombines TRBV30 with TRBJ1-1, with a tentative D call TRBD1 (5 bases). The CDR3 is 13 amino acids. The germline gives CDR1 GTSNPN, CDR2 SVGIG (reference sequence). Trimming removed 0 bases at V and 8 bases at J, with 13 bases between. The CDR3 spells CAWSVGSGLEAFF. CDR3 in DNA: TGTGCCTGGAGTGTCGGGTCAGGGCTCGAAGCTTTCTTT. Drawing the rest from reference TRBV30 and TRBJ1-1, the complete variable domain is SQTIHQWPATLVQPVGSPLSLECTVEGTSNPNLYWYRQAAGRGLQLLFYSVGIGQISSEVPQNLSASRPQDRQFILSSKKLLLSDSGFYLCAWSVGSGLEAFFGQGTRLTVV.

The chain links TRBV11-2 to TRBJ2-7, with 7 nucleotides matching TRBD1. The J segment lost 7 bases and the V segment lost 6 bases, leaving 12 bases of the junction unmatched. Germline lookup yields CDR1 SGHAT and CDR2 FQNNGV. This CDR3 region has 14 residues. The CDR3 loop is CASRQGGRIGEQYF. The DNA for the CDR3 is TGTGCCAGCAGGCAAGGGGGCCGGATAGGGGAGCAGTACTTC.